A selection of T cell receptor beta chains follows, all from one sample in a study of regulatory T cells in long-lasting Graves disease. TCRdb called the multiplex PCR reads again in MiXCR, with one record for every CDR3 protein. The sample carries hundreds of thousands of distinct CDR3 sequences, 15% to 20% recorded once. The same sample was also studied in work on T cells in Graves' hyperthyroidism and ophthalmopathy.

The sample here was peripheral blood mononuclear cells (PBMCs), taken at new diagnosis, from a patient treated with antithyroid drugs. The receptors here all came from a middle-aged woman with Graves disease. Both conserved end residues are part of each CDR3. Fields, in order: CDR3 protein, V gene, J gene.

cdr3_aa: CASHESDTQYF; v_call: TRBV5-1; j_call: TRBJ2-3
cdr3_aa: CASGLRGTSHEQYF; v_call: TRBV12-5; j_call: TRBJ2-7
cdr3_aa: CASSSGPGFRDSPLHF; v_call: TRBV6-5; j_call: TRBJ1-6
cdr3_aa: CSAQAGAPNTGELFF; v_call: TRBV29-1; j_call: TRBJ2-2
cdr3_aa: CSARDRLEGYNEQFF; v_call: TRBV20-1; j_call: TRBJ2-1
cdr3_aa: CASSMDTYNEQFF; v_call: TRBV28; j_call: TRBJ2-1
cdr3_aa: CASSLRAYQFF; v_call: TRBV12-3/TRBV12-4; j_call: TRBJ2-1
cdr3_aa: CASSFMEIGAPLHF; v_call: TRBV6-2/TRBV6-3; j_call: TRBJ1-6
cdr3_aa: CASSLGQGGNNEQFF; v_call: TRBV7-9; j_call: TRBJ2-1
cdr3_aa: CASSLERGPNSNQPQHF; v_call: TRBV7-9; j_call: TRBJ1-5
cdr3_aa: CASSHDGNEQFF; v_call: TRBV5-6; j_call: TRBJ2-1
cdr3_aa: CASSYAVQETQYF; v_call: TRBV19; j_call: TRBJ2-5
cdr3_aa: CASSEGGLRSSGANVLTF; v_call: TRBV2; j_call: TRBJ2-6
cdr3_aa: CATSRDLGDREGDTQYF; v_call: TRBV15; j_call: TRBJ2-3
cdr3_aa: CASSPPQRDSGTDTQYF; v_call: TRBV18; j_call: TRBJ2-3
cdr3_aa: CSAGGSAYTEAFF; v_call: TRBV20-1; j_call: TRBJ1-1
cdr3_aa: CASSVMGQSNTGELFF; v_call: TRBV19; j_call: TRBJ2-2
cdr3_aa: CASSPAQAYEQFF; v_call: TRBV7-9; j_call: TRBJ2-1
cdr3_aa: CSARSPETQYF; v_call: TRBV20-1; j_call: TRBJ2-5
cdr3_aa: CASSLGTHPYNEQFF; v_call: TRBV13; j_call: TRBJ2-1
cdr3_aa: CASSLRDRAYEQYF; v_call: TRBV3-1; j_call: TRBJ2-7
cdr3_aa: CASSSPGEGNTIYF; v_call: TRBV7-6; j_call: TRBJ1-3
cdr3_aa: CAISDTEYEQYF; v_call: TRBV10-3; j_call: TRBJ2-7
cdr3_aa: CASSGINTDTQYF; v_call: TRBV28; j_call: TRBJ2-3
cdr3_aa: CASSLGQTTNEKLFF; v_call: TRBV5-1; j_call: TRBJ1-4
cdr3_aa: CASSPDNNNEQFF; v_call: TRBV5-1; j_call: TRBJ2-1
cdr3_aa: CASSKGQGDYEQYF; v_call: TRBV12-3/TRBV12-4; j_call: TRBJ2-7
cdr3_aa: CASSQISGREQFF; v_call: TRBV3-1; j_call: TRBJ2-1
cdr3_aa: CASSHSRFRDRVHEQYF; v_call: TRBV6-2/TRBV6-3; j_call: TRBJ2-7
cdr3_aa: CASSAFSTGTGYEQYF; v_call: TRBV28; j_call: TRBJ2-7
cdr3_aa: CASSQDSGSNTGELFF; v_call: TRBV3-1; j_call: TRBJ2-2
cdr3_aa: CASSFFTGTSGYEQYF; v_call: TRBV6-5; j_call: TRBJ2-7
cdr3_aa: CASSPGVNSGSNQPQHF; v_call: TRBV18; j_call: TRBJ1-5
cdr3_aa: CASSHETGTHTEAFF; v_call: TRBV4-1; j_call: TRBJ1-1
cdr3_aa: CASNGQGILGYTF; v_call: TRBV5-5; j_call: TRBJ1-2
cdr3_aa: CATGRDQGNQPQHF; v_call: TRBV15; j_call: TRBJ1-5
cdr3_aa: CSARGPDRREEQYF; v_call: TRBV20-1; j_call: TRBJ2-7
cdr3_aa: CASSEVEALSKTIQYF; v_call: TRBV2; j_call: TRBJ2-4
cdr3_aa: CASSYSALGGAQDTQYF; v_call: TRBV6-5; j_call: TRBJ2-3
cdr3_aa: CTSRRGLGETQYF; v_call: TRBV10-2; j_call: TRBJ2-5
cdr3_aa: CASSLGRRDGPYEQYF; v_call: TRBV11-3; j_call: TRBJ2-7
cdr3_aa: CASRAGMNTEAFF; v_call: TRBV3-1; j_call: TRBJ1-1
cdr3_aa: CASRRDGTGELFF; v_call: TRBV12-3/TRBV12-4; j_call: TRBJ2-2
cdr3_aa: CASSGITGHCSF; v_call: TRBV25-1; j_call: TRBJ2-7
cdr3_aa: CASTSHPTGRSGTEAFF; v_call: TRBV12-3/TRBV12-4; j_call: TRBJ1-1
cdr3_aa: CASSFSAQETQYF; v_call: TRBV7-9; j_call: TRBJ2-5